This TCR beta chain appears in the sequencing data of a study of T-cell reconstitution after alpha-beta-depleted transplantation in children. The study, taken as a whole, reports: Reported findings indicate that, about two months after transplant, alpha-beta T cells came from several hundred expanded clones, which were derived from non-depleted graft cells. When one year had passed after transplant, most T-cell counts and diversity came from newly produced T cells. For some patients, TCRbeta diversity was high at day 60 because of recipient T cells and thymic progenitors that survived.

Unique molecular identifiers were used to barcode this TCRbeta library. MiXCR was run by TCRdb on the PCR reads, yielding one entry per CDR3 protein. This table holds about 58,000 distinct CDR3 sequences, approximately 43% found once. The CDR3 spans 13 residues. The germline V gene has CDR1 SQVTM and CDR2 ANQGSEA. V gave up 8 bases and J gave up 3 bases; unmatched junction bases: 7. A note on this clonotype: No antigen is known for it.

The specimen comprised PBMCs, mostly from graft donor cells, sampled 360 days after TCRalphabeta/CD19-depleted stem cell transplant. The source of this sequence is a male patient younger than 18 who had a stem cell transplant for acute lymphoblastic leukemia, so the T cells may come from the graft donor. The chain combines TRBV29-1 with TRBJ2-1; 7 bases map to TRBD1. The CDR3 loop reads CSSTGDGYNEQFF. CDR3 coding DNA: TGCAGCTCTACAGGGGACGGCTACAATGAGCAGTTCTTC.